This TCR beta chain was identified in a study of cytomegalovirus exposure and HLA in healthy donors. Study conclusions and caveats: The authors confirmed in vitro that a few CMV-associated chains were specific for CMV antigens.

The data were produced by immunoSEQ multiplex PCR, yet TCRdb's version contains in-frame clones alone and is incomplete. The sample consists of a few hundred thousand clones, around four fifths of them appearing once. The donors were members of the validation cohort, which comprised 120 subjects and was separate from the first cohort of 666 subjects. This CDR3 has 13 residues. With 0 bases removed from V and 5 bases from J, the gap between germline ends came to 8 bases. Looked up from germline, CDR1 is GTSNPN and CDR2 is SVGIG (reference sequence). With respect to this clone: Its matching antigen is unknown. This CDR3 is also generated by other DNA sequences in the sample.

Sequenced: PBMCs. The receptor comes from a woman in her twenties or thirties in good health and CMV-seropositive. The chain is built from TRBV30 and TRBJ1-5; D might be TRBD1 (5 bases). The DNA of the CDR3 is TGTGCCTGGAGTGTACAAGGGGATCAGCCCCAGCATTTT. Protein sequence: CAWSVQGDQPQHF.